The 13 T cell receptor beta chains below all came from one sample that was sequenced in a study of OX40 agonist ivuxolimab in advanced cancers. The table came from immunoSEQ multiplex PCR; TCRdb's copy has only in-frame clones and leaves some out. The top ten clones hold around 2.5% of a sample with approximately 82,000 clones, 75% to 90% of them seen once. This specimen was CD4+ or CD8+ T cells sorted from blood, taken in a trial of the OX40 agonist ivuxolimab. Receptor source: an adult with an advanced solid tumor such as melanoma, head and neck, liver or kidney cancer.

The chain is built from TRBV2 and TRBJ1-2; D is possibly TRBD1 (5 bases). Germline V gene sequence: CDR1 SNHLY, CDR2 FYNNEI. The CDR3 is 14 amino acids. V shed 5 bases and J shed 4 bases, with 14 bases lying between them. CDR3 in amino acids: CASSQSAQGYGYTF. The CDR3 coding sequence is TGTGCCAGCAGTCAGAGCGCCCAGGGCTATGGCTACACCTTC.

This clone was counted a few times. This chain connects TRBV7-6 to TRBJ2-7; D remains ambiguous. The CDR3 is 11 residues long. Trimming removed 1 base from V and 3 bases from J, with 1 base in between. The germline gives CDR1 SGHVS, CDR2 FNYEAQ. CDR3 in amino acids: CASSLDYEQYF. DNA for the CDR3: TGTGCCAGCAGCTTAGACTACGAGCAGTACTTC.

V is TRBV2 and J is TRBJ1-3; D might be TRBD1 (6 bases). Trimming stripped 6 bases from V and 0 bases from J, with 12 bases between. Germline V gives CDR1 SNHLY, CDR2 FYNNEI. The CDR3 is made up of 15 amino acids. The CDR3, as DNA: TGTGCCAGCAGCGGACAGTCAGGCTCTGGAAACACCATATATTTT. Translated, it gives CASSGQSGSGNTIYF.

The CDR3 bases are TGCGCCAGCAGCTTGGAGGGACAGGGTGGCTACACCTTC. Translating it yields CASSLEGQGGYTF. This rearrangement joins TRBV5-1 to TRBJ1-2, with 9 bases fitting TRBD1. The V and J ends lost 0 bases and 7 bases, in that order; junction bases with no gene match: 1. CDR3 length equals 13 residues. Germline V gene sequence: CDR1 SGHRS, CDR2 YFSETQ.

This chain joins TRBV5-1 and TRBJ2-2; D is possibly TRBD1 (6 bases). Germline CDR1 reads SGHRS; CDR2 reads YFSETQ. CDR3 length: 16 residues. The germline V and J ends were trimmed by 5 bases and 7 bases, with 21 bases remaining between them. CDR3 sequence reads: CASSQTQGSAVGELFF. DNA for the CDR3: TGCGCCAGCAGTCAAACTCAGGGGAGCGCGGTCGGGGAGCTGTTTTTT.

The gene calls are TRBV4-2 and TRBJ2-3; a possible D gene is TRBD2 (6 bases). Per the germline V gene, CDR1 is LGHNA and CDR2 is YNFKEQ. V dropped 0 bases and J dropped 8 bases, with 18 bases sitting between them. The CDR3 runs to 16 residues. The CDR3: CASSQEPGLGRGTQYF. The CDR3 DNA reads as TGTGCCAGCAGCCAAGAACCGGGACTTGGGCGCGGTACGCAGTATTTT.

V is TRBV29-1 and J is TRBJ2-3; TRBD2 matches at 14 bases. The CDR3 is 15 residues long. J gave up 1 base and V 3 bases, and 0 bases lay outside the gene matches. Germline CDR1 and CDR2: SQVTM and ANQGSEA. The CDR3 region is CSVEGLAGGTDTQYF. The CDR3 region has the DNA TGCAGCGTTGAGGGACTAGCGGGGGGCACAGATACGCAGTATTTT.

The V gene is TRBV5-1, the J gene TRBJ2-3; tentatively, D is TRBD1 or TRBD2 (7 bases each). The V end was cut by 2 bases, the J end by 2 bases, with 15 bases between. CDR1 SGHRS and CDR2 YFSETQ come from the germline V gene. CDR3 size: 16 residues. CDR3: CASSFTTGDYTDTQYF. The CDR3 region has the DNA TGCGCCAGCAGCTTCACAACAGGGGACTACACAGATACGCAGTATTTT.

The CDR3 DNA reads TGTGCCAGCCTGCGCTATGTACAGCCTAATGAAAAACTGTTTTTT. It translates to CASLRYVQPNEKLFF. V and J are TRBV6-1 and TRBJ1-4; D is uncertain. Per germline, CDR1 MNHNS and CDR2 SASEGT. Trimming left V 8 bases short and J 3 bases short, with 16 bases between. The CDR3 contains 15 residues.

The V call is TRBV10-3, the J call TRBJ2-7, with TRBD1 as a possible D gene (6 bases). Germline V CDR1 and CDR2: ENHRY, SYGVKD. This CDR3 contains 14 residues. Trimming left V 3 bases short and J 6 bases short, with 15 bases between. The CDR3 sequence: CAISDGTMGVEQYF. Written as DNA, the CDR3 is TGTGCCATCAGTGACGGGACAATGGGCGTCGAGCAGTACTTC.

The chain links TRBV28 to TRBJ2-7; 7 bases are a match to TRBD2. Germline trimming cut 7 bases from V and 6 bases from J; bases unmatched to any gene: 12. The CDR3 is 14 amino acids. Looked up from germline, CDR1 is MDHEN and CDR2 is SYDVKM. CDR3 amino acids: CASINPGGWSEQYF. DNA for the CDR3: TGTGCCAGCATCAACCCGGGGGGATGGTCCGAGCAGTACTTC. Using reference TRBV28 and TRBJ2-7 for the parts outside the CDR3, the full variable domain is DVKVTQSSRYLVKRTGEKVFLECVQDMDHENMFWYRQDPGLGLRLIYFSYDVKMKEKGDIPEGYSVSREKKERFSLILESASTNQTSMYLCASINPGGWSEQYFGPGTRLTVT.

The chain recombines TRBV7-2 with TRBJ1-3, with D perhaps TRBD1 (6 bases). The V gene's germline CDR1 is SGHTA and CDR2 FQGNSA. Deletions cut 0 bases from V and 0 bases from J, with 9 bases between. The CDR3 sequence is 16 residues long. DNA of the CDR3: TGTGCCAGCAGCTTAGCAGGGGGGAACTCTGGAAACACCATATATTTT. Translated, it gives CASSLAGGNSGNTIYF.

This rearrangement joins TRBV28 to TRBJ1-5, with a tentative D call TRBD1 (5 bases). The CDR3 contains 14 residues. Trimming pared 3 bases from V and 4 bases from J, leaving 10 bases between. In germline, CDR1 is MDHEN, CDR2 SYDVKM. The CDR3, as DNA: TGTGCCAGCAGTTTTGGGACGGAGAATCAGCCCCAGCATTTT. Translation gives CASSFGTENQPQHF.